These 21 T cell receptor beta chains were all obtained from the same sample, sequenced in a study of blood T cell repertoires in COVID-19. Produced via immunoSEQ multiplex PCR; TCRdb's table is partial and in-frame only. Of about 250,000 clones in the sample, approximately 78% are singletons; the top ten hold less than 5.5%. Sequencing input: PBMCs or T cells enriched from blood (not recorded which). Receptor source: a man between 40 and 49 years old who had been exposed to COVID-19.

The genes are TRBV7-8 and TRBJ1-6, with D perhaps matching TRBD1 (5 bases). This CDR3 contains 14 residues. V lost 6 bases to trimming and J lost 4 bases, with 10 bases between them. The germline CDR1 and CDR2 sequences are SGHVS and FQNEAQ. In nucleotides, the CDR3 is TGTGCCAGCAGAACCGGGACTTATAATTCACCCCTCCACTTT. This sequence encodes CASRTGTYNSPLHF.

V is TRBV4-1 and J is TRBJ2-5; a weak D match, TRBD2 (6 bases). V lost 5 bases, J lost 2 bases, and 12 bases lay in between. The CDR3 has 14 amino acids. Per germline, CDR1 MGHRA and CDR2 YSYEKL. CDR3 sequence: CASSTQDYQETQYF. Written as DNA, the CDR3 is TGCGCCAGCAGCACACAGGACTATCAAGAGACCCAGTACTTC.

For this clone: Other DNA sequences of this sample code for an identical CDR3. V and J are TRBV6-5 and TRBJ1-1; D remains unclear. This CDR3 contains 12 residues. Germline values: CDR1 MNHEY, CDR2 SVGAGI. Trimming left V 4 bases short and J 2 bases short, with 5 bases between. CDR3 in amino acids: CASSSINTEAFF. As DNA, the CDR3 is TGTGCCAGCAGTTCCATCAACACTGAAGCTTTCTTT.

This sequence joins TRBV30 and TRBJ1-1; weak D call: TRBD1 (6 bases). Trimming pared 2 bases from V and 3 bases from J, leaving 10 bases between. The CDR3 has 13 residues. Germline CDR1 is GTSNPN and CDR2 is SVGIG (reference sequence). This chain's CDR3 is CAWSSRGYTEAFF. CDR3 nucleotide sequence: TGTGCCTGGAGTTCCAGGGGATACACTGAAGCTTTCTTT. The whole variable domain, remainder taken from reference TRBV30 and TRBJ1-1, is SQTIHQWPATLVQPVGSPLSLECTVEGTSNPNLYWYRQAAGRGLQLLFYSVGIGQISSEVPQNLSASRPQDRQFILSSKKLLLSDSGFYLCAWSSRGYTEAFFGQGTRLTVV.

Of note for this clone: Within the sample, other DNA sequences also encode this same CDR3. The J gene is TRBJ1-5, the V gene TRBV7-9, with 7 bases aligning to TRBD1. Germline trimming cut 5 bases from V and 3 bases from J; bases unmatched to any gene: 4. The CDR3 is 14 residues long. Germline V gives CDR1 SEHNR, CDR2 FQNEAQ (reference sequence). In DNA, the CDR3 is TGTGCCAGCAGCAGGGACAGCTCCAATCAGCCCCAGCATTTT. It specifies CASSRDSSNQPQHF.

The V call is TRBV10-2, the J call TRBJ1-2; the D is unclear. Per the germline V gene, CDR1 is WSHSY and CDR2 is SAAADI. Trimming removed 8 bases at V and 7 bases at J, with 8 bases between. This CDR3 is 10 amino acids long. The CDR3 DNA follows: TGCGCCAGCTTTGAGGGTGGCTACACCTTC. It yields the protein CASFEGGYTF.

The V and J genes are TRBV24-1 and TRBJ2-3, with D perhaps TRBD2 (6 bases). The germline gives CDR1 KGHDR, CDR2 SFDVKD. The CDR3 consists of 14 residues. V was trimmed by 4 bases and J by 4 bases, leaving 11 bases between them. The CDR3 coding sequence is TGTGCCACCAGTGACCCAGGGACTTCAGATACGCAGTATTTT. Its protein product is CATSDPGTSDTQYF.

The V and J genes are TRBV19 and TRBJ2-7; TRBD1 agrees at 9 bases. CDR1 is LNHDA, CDR2 SQIVND, per germline (reference sequence). V lost 6 bases and J lost 7; bases outside the gene matches: 10. CDR3 length equals 14 residues. The CDR3 nucleotides are TGTGCCAGTAGGACCCCGGGACAGGGATGGGAGCAGTACTTC. It encodes CASRTPGQGWEQYF.

V and J are TRBV24-1 and TRBJ2-1, with unresolved D. The CDR3 runs 12 residues. Trimming shortened V by 6 bases and J by 5 bases, and 7 bases separated the two germline ends. Germline CDR1 reads KGHDR; CDR2 reads SFDVKD. CDR3 region: CATSRSNNEQFF. CDR3 sequence (DNA): TGTGCCACCAGTAGAAGCAACAATGAGCAGTTCTTC.

J is TRBJ2-2 and V is TRBV5-1, with 7 bases aligning to TRBD2. This CDR3 has 14 amino acids. Per the germline V gene, CDR1 is SGHRS and CDR2 is YFSETQ. V shed 4 bases and J 6 bases; nucleotides not matched to a gene: 6. The CDR3 here is CASSPRGIAGELFF. CDR3 DNA: TGCGCCAGCAGCCCGCGGGGGATCGCCGGGGAGCTGTTTTTT.

The chain couples TRBV7-9 to TRBJ2-7, with D unresolved. The CDR3 is made up of 12 amino acids. CDR1 and CDR2 from the germline V gene are SEHNR and FQNEAQ (reference sequence). The V end lost 4 bases, the J end lost 2 bases, and 6 bases lay between the germline ends. The DNA for the CDR3 is TGTGCCAGCAGCTCCACAACCTACGAGCAGTACTTC. This codes for CASSSTTYEQYF. Looking up the rest from reference TRBV7-9 and TRBJ2-7 gives the full variable domain: DTGVSQNPRHKITKRGQNVTFRCDPISEHNRLYWYRQTLGQGPEFLTYFQNEAQLEKSRLLSDRFSAERPKGSFSTLEIQRTEQGDSAMYLCASSSTTYEQYFGPGTRLTVT.

V is TRBV2 and J is TRBJ2-2; 9 nucleotides align to TRBD2. Trimming cost V 6 bases and J 6 bases; bases outside gene matches: 5. CDR3 length: 14 amino acids. Germline values: CDR1 SNHLY, CDR2 FYNNEI. The CDR3 nucleotides are TGTGCCAGCAGGTCTAGCGGGATGTCCGGGGAGCTGTTTTTT. Translated, it gives CASRSSGMSGELFF.

This clone appeared a few times. The gene calls are TRBV24-1 and TRBJ2-7; 10 positions agree with TRBD1. The germline V gene encodes CDR1 KGHDR and CDR2 SFDVKD. V shed 7 bases and J 5 bases; nucleotides not matched to a gene: 7. This CDR3 has 14 residues. The CDR3 sequence is CATRPGQGTHEQYF. CDR3 DNA: TGTGCCACCAGGCCGGGACAGGGGACCCACGAGCAGTACTTC.

The J gene is TRBJ1-1, the V gene TRBV6-5, with D perhaps matching TRBD1 (5 bases). Germline CDR1 and CDR2: MNHEY and SVGAGI. The CDR3 has 15 amino acids. V was clipped by 6 bases and J by 3 bases, with 17 bases between them. The CDR3 DNA is TGTGCCAGCAGCCTAGGGTACCAAGGGGACACTGAAGCTTTCTTT. Residues: CASSLGYQGDTEAFF.

This clone was detected ten times or more. The chain joins TRBV2 to TRBJ1-1; TRBD1 aligns across 10 bases. V was clipped by 5 bases and J by 12 bases; unmatched bases: 6. CDR1 is SNHLY and CDR2 is FYNNEI in the germline V gene. The CDR3 has 12 residues. The CDR3: CASSTSGQGTFF. The CDR3 region has the DNA TGTGCCAGCAGTACCTCGGGACAGGGGACTTTCTTT.

The V call is TRBV2, the J call TRBJ1-1; D may be TRBD1 (6 bases). Trimming took 8 bases from V and 5 from J, leaving 18 bases between them. Looked up from germline, CDR1 is SNHLY and CDR2 is FYNNEI. The CDR3 contains 14 residues. The CDR3 nucleotides read TGTGCCAGCGTCCGGGGGGCGGGGGGGACTGAAGCTTTCTTT. Its translation: CASVRGAGGTEAFF.

The chain joins TRBV6-5 to TRBJ1-1; D not certain. The CDR3 is 13 amino acids. CDR1 is MNHEY and CDR2 is SVGAGI in the germline V gene. V was cut by 2 bases and J by 5 bases, with 9 bases left in between. The CDR3 region is CASSYRRETEAFF. For the CDR3, the DNA is TGTGCCAGCAGTTACCGACGGGAGACTGAAGCTTTCTTT.

In DNA form, the CDR3 reads TGTGCCAGCGCGGACTACGGAAACACCATATATTTT. Translated, it gives CASADYGNTIYF. V is TRBV12-3 or TRBV12-4 and J is TRBJ1-3, with D unclear. V dropped 8 bases and J dropped 4 bases, with 9 bases sitting between them. The CDR3 runs 12 residues.

V and J are TRBV5-4 and TRBJ1-4, with a weak D call TRBD1 (5 bases). The CDR3 has 14 amino acids. From germline, CDR1 is SGHNT and CDR2 YYREEE (reference sequence). V was pared by 4 bases and J by 7 bases, with 14 bases between. In DNA, the CDR3 is TGTGCCAGCAGCCCTACGGGGGGGAGTGAAAAACTGTTTTTT. The encoded protein is CASSPTGGSEKLFF.

Points on this clone: At one of its ends the junction is not consistent with the germline gene, which may arise from a read error. This chain connects TRBV7-7 to TRBJ2-1; D gene unclear. In germline, CDR1 is SSHAT, CDR2 FNYEAQ (reference sequence). The CDR3 totals 13 residues. CDR3: CASSLAEDNEQFF. The CDR3 nucleotides read TGTGCTAGCAGCTTAGCAGAGGACAATGAGCAGTTCTTC.

The rearrangement joins TRBV5-1 to TRBJ1-3; 8 bases map to TRBD1. The CDR3 spans 15 residues. The junction had 4 bases not matched to a gene; V was cut back by 4 bases and J by 1 base. Germline V gene lookup returns CDR1 SGHRS and CDR2 YFSETQ. This CDR3 is CASSRTGGSGNTIYF. CDR3 coding DNA: TGCGCCAGCAGCCGCACAGGGGGTTCTGGAAACACCATATATTTT. Full variable domain (outside the CDR3, taken from reference TRBV5-1 and TRBJ1-3): KAGVTQTPRYLIKTRGQQVTLSCSPISGHRSVSWYQQTPGQGLQFLFEYFSETQRNKGNFPGRFSGRQFSNSRSEMNVSTLELGDSALYLCASSRTGGSGNTIYFGEGSWLTVV.